Following are 8 T cell receptor beta chains from one sample sequenced in a study of beta chain features in type 1 diabetes. Expressed TCRB transcripts were sequenced after all isolated RNA was converted to cDNA. The assay was immunoSEQ multiplex PCR, and TCRdb's table has in-frame clones only and misses some. Of roughly 230,000 clones in the sample, more than 9% are singletons; the top ten hold just under 0.035%. Source material: naive CD4+ T cells from blood. The receptors were sampled from a woman aged 18 to 35 in good health.

A few counts support this clone. The rearrangement links TRBV6-4 to TRBJ1-2; 7 nucleotides align to TRBD1. After removal of 3 bases from V and 6 bases from J, the junction contained 4 bases not matched to a gene. The CDR3 totals 13 residues. The germline gives CDR1 MRHNA, CDR2 SNTAGT. The CDR3 coding sequence is TGTGCCAGCAGTGAACGGCAGGGGGATGGCTACACCTTC. This gives the protein CASSERQGDGYTF.

V is TRBV29-1 and J is TRBJ1-1; 9 bases align to TRBD1. Germline V gene data show CDR1 as SQVTM and CDR2 as ANQGSEA. This CDR3 comprises 14 residues. V gave up 4 bases and J gave up 6 bases; unmatched junction bases: 9. CDR3 nucleotide sequence: TGCAGCGTTGGCCCGGGACAGGGATCTTCTGAAGCTTTCTTT. Encoded protein: CSVGPGQGSSEAFF.

This clone was counted a few times. The chain has TRBV30 and TRBJ1-5; 9 bases fit TRBD1. This CDR3 region has 18 residues. Germline V CDR1 and CDR2: GTSNPN, SVGIG (reference sequence). Trimming cost V 3 bases and J 6 bases; bases outside gene matches: 18. CDR3 region: CAWRATGTGSFSLQPQHF. CDR3 nucleotides: TGTGCCTGGAGGGCAACCGGGACAGGGAGTTTTTCTCTTCAGCCCCAGCATTTT. The full variable domain, completed using reference TRBV30 and TRBJ1-5, is SQTIHQWPATLVQPVGSPLSLECTVEGTSNPNLYWYRQAAGRGLQLLFYSVGIGQISSEVPQNLSASRPQDRQFILSSKKLLLSDSGFYLCAWRATGTGSFSLQPQHFGDGTRLSIL.

In this sample, this clone turned up a few times. The chain carries TRBV27 and TRBJ1-6, with D tentatively TRBD1 (6 bases). The germline V gene has CDR1 MNHEY and CDR2 SMNVEV (reference sequence). V lost 6 bases and J 6 bases, leaving 12 bases between the germline ends. The CDR3 has 14 residues. Written as DNA, the CDR3 is TGTGCCAGCAGGAGTGACAGGATTAATTCACCCCTCCACTTT. Translation gives CASRSDRINSPLHF.

In this sample, this clone turned up a few times. V usage is TRBV19 and J usage is TRBJ2-7, with 10 bases identical to TRBD1. The trim removed 8 bases at V and 2 bases at J, leaving 6 bases unmatched. Germline CDR1 is LNHDA and CDR2 is SQIVND (reference sequence). The CDR3 is 14 residues long. CDR3 residues: CASRGGTGAYEQYF. CDR3 sequence (DNA): TGTGCCAGTCGAGGGGGGACAGGGGCCTACGAGCAGTACTTC.

This clone was counted only a few times. The J gene is TRBJ1-3, the V gene TRBV30; 7 nucleotides match TRBD1. Germline V gene lookup returns CDR1 GTSNPN and CDR2 SVGIG (reference sequence). The junction had 0 bases not matched to a gene; V was cut back by 5 bases and J by 2 bases. This CDR3 is 12 amino acids long. In DNA form, the CDR3 reads TGTGCCTGGGACAGGGCTGGAAACACCATATATTTT. Translating gives CAWDRAGNTIYF.

In this sample, this clone turned up a few times. The genes are TRBV6-1 and TRBJ2-1; the D gene is possibly TRBD2 (6 bases). Germline assignment: CDR1 MNHNS and CDR2 SASEGT. V lost 5 bases to trimming and J lost 5 bases, with 10 bases between them. The CDR3 loop spans 13 amino acids. The CDR3 reads CASSIAANNEQFF. CDR3 nucleotides: TGTGCCAGCAGTATAGCGGCGAACAATGAGCAGTTCTTC.

CDR3 sequence reads: CASSVKSGYTDTQYF. CDR3 in DNA: TGTGCCAGTAGTGTGAAAAGCGGCTACACAGATACGCAGTATTTT. The chain carries TRBV19 and TRBJ2-3; D might be TRBD2 (5 bases). The germline V and J ends were trimmed by 5 bases and 2 bases, with 14 bases remaining between them. The CDR3 covers 15 residues. The germline gives CDR1 LNHDA, CDR2 SQIVND (reference sequence).